A single sample is the source of the 2 T cell receptor beta chains below, sequenced in a study of cytomegalovirus exposure and HLA in healthy donors. 60 Vbeta and 13 Jbeta primers were used in PCR. The table came from immunoSEQ multiplex PCR; TCRdb's copy has only in-frame clones and leaves some out. The data hold 85,000 to 130,000 clones, with roughly 82% observed a single time. Sequenced sample: PBMCs. These TCRs come from a woman aged 50 to 65 in good health and CMV-seropositive.

V usage is TRBV5-4 and J usage is TRBJ2-2; 11 bases fit TRBD2. The J segment lost 1 base and the V segment lost 4 bases, leaving 3 bases of the junction unmatched. CDR3 size: 16 residues. Per germline, CDR1 SGHNT and CDR2 YYREEE (reference sequence). The CDR3 region has the DNA TGTGCCAGCAGCGAGGGACTAGCGGAGAACACCGGGGAGCTGTTTTTT. This translates into CASSEGLAENTGELFF.

The chain links TRBV19 to TRBJ2-3; a possible D gene is TRBD2 (6 bases). The ends were cut back, 5 bases at V and 3 bases at J, with 33 bases in the middle. Germline V gives CDR1 LNHDA, CDR2 SQIVND (reference sequence). The CDR3 is 21 amino acids. CDR3 sequence reads: CASSLAWGWGERSSETDTQYF. CDR3 nucleotide sequence: TGTGCCAGTAGTCTCGCTTGGGGGTGGGGGGAAAGAAGCAGTGAGACAGATACGCAGTATTTT.